This paragraph covers one T cell receptor beta chain sequence. Methods used by the authors: Nucleated cell number was recorded as an estimate derived from reference gene primer amplification. Sequenced by immunoSEQ multiplex PCR; TCRdb stores in-frame clones only, minus some. That table is the source of V, J and clone size, and D and trimming were worked out from the DNA. The sample contains roughly 250,000 clones, about nine tenths of which appear only once. The data were obtained in a study of blood T cell repertoires in COVID-19. Across the study: Sources were T cells, B-cell-depleted T cells, or PBMCs; the material itself was cDNA or gDNA.

Germline V gene lookup returns CDR1 MNHGY and CDR2 SVAAGI. The CDR3 contains 15 residues. V dropped 1 base and J dropped 0 bases, with 7 bases sitting between them. Participants came from about two dozen US areas, aged roughly 18 to 95 years. The TCR sequence derives from a woman aged 25-40 years with acute COVID-19. What was sequenced was PBMCs or T cells enriched from blood (not recorded which). This chain joins TRBV6-9 and TRBJ2-4, with no clear D. CDR3 region: CASSYWPLAKNIQYF. CDR3 in DNA: TGTGCCAGCAGTTATTGGCCCTTAGCCAAAAACATTCAGTACTTC.